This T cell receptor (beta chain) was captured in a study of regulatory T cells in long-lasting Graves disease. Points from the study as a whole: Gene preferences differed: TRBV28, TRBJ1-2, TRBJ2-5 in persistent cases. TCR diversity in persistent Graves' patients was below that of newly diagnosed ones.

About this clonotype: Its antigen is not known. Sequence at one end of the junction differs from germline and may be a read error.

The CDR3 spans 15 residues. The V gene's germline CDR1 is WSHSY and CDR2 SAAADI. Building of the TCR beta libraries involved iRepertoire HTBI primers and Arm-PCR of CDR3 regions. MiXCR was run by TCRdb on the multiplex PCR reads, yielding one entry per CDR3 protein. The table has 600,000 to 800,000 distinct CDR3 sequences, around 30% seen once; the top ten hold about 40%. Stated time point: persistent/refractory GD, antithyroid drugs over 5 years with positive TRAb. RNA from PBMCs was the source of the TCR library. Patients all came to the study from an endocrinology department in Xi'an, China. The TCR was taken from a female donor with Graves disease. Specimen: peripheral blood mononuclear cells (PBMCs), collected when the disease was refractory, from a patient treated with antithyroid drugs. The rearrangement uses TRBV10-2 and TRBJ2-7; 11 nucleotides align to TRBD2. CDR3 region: CASSELAGVVYEQYF. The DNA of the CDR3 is TGTGCCAGCAGTGAACTAGCGGGAGTGGTATACGAGCAGTACTTC.